This paragraph covers one T cell receptor (beta chain) sequence. Sequencing used immunoSEQ multiplex PCR; TCRdb keeps in-frame clones, though not all of them. The sample carries fewer than 110,000 clones, roughly 90% recorded once. This entry belongs to a study of blood T cell repertoires in COVID-19. The CDR3 has 15 residues. The germline gives CDR1 SGHTS, CDR2 YDEGEE. The V gene lost 1 base and the J gene lost 0 bases, with 11 bases spanning the gap. The sequenced sample was peripheral blood. The gene calls are TRBV5-8 and TRBJ2-7, with D perhaps matching TRBD2 (5 bases). The sequence was collected from a woman aged 55-69 years with acute or convalescent COVID-19. The CDR3 region is CASSLFGLSSYEQYV. Written as DNA, the CDR3 is TGTGCCAGCAGCTTGTTCGGACTTAGCTCCTACGAGCAGTACGTC.